This entry lists 22 T cell receptor beta chains sequenced from one sample in a study of beta chain features in type 1 diabetes. The isolated RNA, all of it, was reverse transcribed, so expressed TCRB transcripts were what got sequenced. Some clones are missing from TCRdb's copy, which holds only in-frame ones; the method was immunoSEQ multiplex PCR. This sample yields about 370,000 clones, of which over 8.5% are seen a single time; about 0.6% belongs to the top ten. Their cognate antigens are unknown. General observations from the study: Shorter TCRB CDR3s, moderately but significantly so, marked every one of the four CD4+ subsets in Type 1 diabetes patients.

Sequenced: central memory CD4+ T cells from blood. The receptors were gathered from a man aged 25-45 years with type 1 diabetes.

This chain joins TRBV6-5 and TRBJ2-6; no clear D. Germline CDR1 MNHEY, CDR2 SVGAGI. The V gene lost 6 bases and the J gene lost 3 bases, with 12 bases spanning the gap. This CDR3 comprises 15 residues. For the CDR3, the DNA is TGTGCCAGCAGATCTGGGGATAATGGGGCCAACGTCCTGACTTTC. Encoded protein: CASRSGDNGANVLTF.

CDR3 region: CASSVGVIGGVSTEAFF. The CDR3 DNA is TGTGCCAGCAGCGTAGGGGTCATAGGAGGGGTAAGCACTGAAGCTTTCTTT. The rearrangement joins TRBV9 to TRBJ1-1; D is possibly TRBD1 (5 bases). Deletions cut 0 bases from V and 4 bases from J, with 19 bases between. The germline V gene encodes CDR1 SGDLS and CDR2 YYNGEE. The CDR3 runs 17 residues.

This clone has a handful of counts. The chain has TRBV5-1 and TRBJ2-2; D is perhaps TRBD2 (6 bases). The ends were cut back, 1 base at V and 6 bases at J, with 16 bases in the middle. The CDR3 length is 16 residues. In germline, CDR1 is SGHRS, CDR2 YFSETQ. In nucleotides, the CDR3 is TGCGCCAGCAGCTTGTTCGGCGGGAATGGTCCCGGGGAGCTGTTTTTT. As protein: CASSLFGGNGPGELFF. The full variable domain, completed using reference TRBV5-1 and TRBJ2-2, is KAGVTQTPRYLIKTRGQQVTLSCSPISGHRSVSWYQQTPGQGLQFLFEYFSETQRNKGNFPGRFSGRQFSNSRSEMNVSTLELGDSALYLCASSLFGGNGPGELFFGEGSRLTVL.

Turning to this clone: Other DNA sequences from this sample encode an identical CDR3 as well. The chain combines TRBV6-1 with TRBJ1-1, with D uncertain. Germline loops: CDR1 MNHNS, CDR2 SASEGT. The CDR3 runs 14 residues. The V end lost 2 bases, the J end lost 1 base, and 8 bases lay between the germline ends. The CDR3 is CASSESTANTEAFF. The CDR3 DNA reads TGTGCCAGCAGTGAATCCACAGCGAACACTGAAGCTTTCTTT.

This clone was observed many times. The rearrangement joins TRBV10-3 to TRBJ2-4; 7 positions agree with TRBD1. The germline V gene has CDR1 ENHRY and CDR2 SYGVKD. This CDR3 is built from 15 residues. The junction had 5 bases not matched to a gene; V was cut back by 2 bases and J by 4 bases. The CDR3 coding sequence is TGTGCCATCAGTGAGACCGGGACAGTGAAAAACATTCAGTACTTC. Translation gives CAISETGTVKNIQYF.

The chain employs TRBV21-1 and TRBJ2-7; TRBD1 is the table's D call and was not checked against the DNA. TRBV21-1 is deemed a pseudogene. This CDR3 has 17 residues. DNA of the CDR3: TGTGCCAGCAGCAAATGTCGGGACAGGGAGAGGTCCTACGAGCAGTACTTC. It encodes CASSKCRDRERSYEQYF.

In DNA, the CDR3 is TGTGCCAGCAGTGGGACAAAGGACGCTTTCTTT. Its translation is CASSGTKDAFF. V usage is TRBV6-5 and J usage is TRBJ1-1; D may be TRBD1 (6 bases). V gave up 5 bases and J gave up 11 bases, with 12 bases separating them. Germline V lookup: CDR1 MNHEY, CDR2 SVGAGI. The CDR3 consists of 11 residues.

This chain uses TRBV7-2 with TRBJ1-2; TRBD1 matches at 9 bases. After removal of 1 base from V and 7 bases from J, the junction contained 13 bases not matched to a gene. Per the germline V gene, CDR1 is SGHTA and CDR2 is FQGNSA. This CDR3 is built from 17 residues. CDR3 sequence reads: CASSLGGTGSIRGGYTF. CDR3 DNA: TGTGCCAGCAGCTTAGGGGGGACAGGGTCCATAAGAGGTGGCTACACCTTC.

Remarks on this clone: A junction boundary mismatches the germline segment, possibly from a read error. The chain joins TRBV5-4 to TRBJ2-3, with D perhaps matching TRBD2 (6 bases). Germline-derived CDR1 and CDR2 are SGHNT and YYREEE (reference sequence). The CDR3 covers 16 residues. In nucleotides, the CDR3 is TGCGCCAGCAGCCAAGACCAGGACTATTTGTCAGATACGCAGTATTTT. This sequence encodes CASSQDQDYLSDTQYF.

This clone has only a few counts. The chain couples TRBV13 to TRBJ2-1; 13 bases line up with TRBD2. J lost 0 bases, V lost 3 bases, and 8 bases had no gene match. The CDR3 totals 19 residues. Germline CDR1 is PRHDT and CDR2 is FYEKMQ (reference sequence). The CDR3 bases are TGTGCCAGCAGCTTGCCGACTAGCGGGAGGATATTCTCCTACAATGAGCAGTTCTTC. Translation gives CASSLPTSGRIFSYNEQFF.

This clone was counted ten times or more. The CDR3 DNA reads as TGTGCCAGCAGCGTAGATGGTTTTGGGGGAAACACCATATATTTT. Translation: CASSVDGFGGNTIYF. This sequence joins TRBV9 and TRBJ1-3, with D unresolved. CDR1 is SGDLS and CDR2 is YYNGEE in the germline V gene. V was trimmed by 0 bases and J by 4 bases, leaving 11 bases between them. The CDR3 length is 15 residues. The full variable domain, completed using reference TRBV9 and TRBJ1-3, is DSGVTQTPKHLITATGQRVTLRCSPRSGDLSVYWYQQSLDQGLQFLIQYYNGEERAKGNILERFSAQQFPDLHSELNLSSLELGDSALYFCASSVDGFGGNTIYFGEGSWLTVV.

The V call is TRBV29-1, the J call TRBJ2-7, with D hard to call. Germline lookup yields CDR1 SQVTM and CDR2 ANQGSEA. V shed 4 bases and J shed 2 bases, with 12 bases lying between them. The length of the CDR3 is 13 residues. CDR3 sequence: CSVGLSGAYEQYF. CDR3 DNA sequence: TGCAGCGTTGGATTAAGTGGGGCCTACGAGCAGTACTTC.

There are a few counts of this clone. This chain joins TRBV4-1 and TRBJ2-1; D might be TRBD2 (5 bases). The CDR3 is made up of 15 amino acids. From germline, CDR1 is MGHRA and CDR2 YSYEKL. Trimming took 2 bases from V and 0 from J, leaving 8 bases between them. The CDR3: CASSQLASSYNEQFF. CDR3 DNA: TGCGCCAGCAGCCAACTAGCTAGCTCCTACAATGAGCAGTTCTTC.

The chain recombines TRBV5-1 with TRBJ1-1, with a weak D call TRBD1 (6 bases). Germline values: CDR1 SGHRS, CDR2 YFSETQ. V lost 7 bases to trimming and J lost 3 bases, with 16 bases between them. The length of the CDR3 is 14 residues. The CDR3 spells CASWWGAGDTEAFF. The CDR3, as DNA: TGCGCCAGCTGGTGGGGGGCAGGGGACACTGAAGCTTTCTTT.

The rearrangement joins TRBV18 to TRBJ1-4; no definite D call. Per germline, CDR1 KGHSH and CDR2 LQKENI. The CDR3 contains 14 residues. Between the trimmed V and J ends, which lost 3 bases and 8 bases, there was a span of 13 bases. The CDR3 loop reads CASSPGWEGEKLFF. As DNA, the CDR3 is TGTGCCAGCTCACCCGGTTGGGAGGGAGAAAAACTGTTTTTT.

The chain recombines TRBV10-3 with TRBJ1-2; no firm D call. The CDR3 consists of 14 residues. Germline V gene sequence: CDR1 ENHRY, CDR2 SYGVKD. The ends were cut back, 3 bases at V and 4 bases at J, with 12 bases in the middle. The CDR3 DNA follows: TGTGCCATCAGTGAATCGGCAAACGGCTATGGCTACACCTTC. The encoded protein is CAISESANGYGYTF.

This clone appeared a few times. V and J are TRBV29-1 and TRBJ1-1; D is perhaps TRBD1 (6 bases). Trimming removed 3 bases from V and 8 bases from J, with 13 bases in between. The CDR3 covers 12 residues. Germline loops: CDR1 SQVTM, CDR2 ANQGSEA. This chain's CDR3 is CSVDIGGGEAFF. The CDR3, as DNA: TGCAGCGTTGATATCGGGGGCGGGGAAGCTTTCTTT.

The rearrangement uses TRBV18 and TRBJ1-5; the D is unclear. The CDR3 length is 16 residues. The germline CDR1 and CDR2 sequences are KGHSH and LQKENI. V lost 2 bases, J lost 8 bases, and 19 bases lay in between. CDR3 sequence (DNA): TGTGCCAGCTCACCAGCGGCGGGCAGGTTCGAGGAGCCCCAGCATTTT. Translated: CASSPAAGRFEEPQHF.

This clone has a handful of counts. The V gene is TRBV5-7, the J gene TRBJ1-6; D remains ambiguous. TRBV5-7 is an open reading frame whose function is uncertain. The CDR3 consists of 14 residues. V lost 2 bases and J 4 bases, leaving 7 bases between the germline ends. CDR3 sequence: CASSFCSYNSPLHF. DNA of the CDR3: TGTGCCAGCAGCTTTTGTAGTTATAATTCACCCCTCCACTTT.

This clone occurred many times. The chain employs TRBV2 and TRBJ2-1; 8 bases agree with TRBD2. The CDR3 loop spans 13 amino acids. Germline V gene sequence: CDR1 SNHLY, CDR2 FYNNEI. After removal of 6 bases from V and 6 bases from J, the junction contained 4 bases not matched to a gene. CDR3 sequence: CASRRTSFNEQFF. The CDR3 bases are TGTGCCAGCAGGAGGACTAGCTTCAATGAGCAGTTCTTC.

This clone was observed a handful of times. The V gene is TRBV4-2, the J gene TRBJ2-5; TRBD1 might be the D (5 bases). The V gene lost 1 base and the J gene lost 7 bases, with 13 bases spanning the gap. The V gene's germline CDR1 is LGHNA and CDR2 YNFKEQ. This CDR3 comprises 14 residues. The CDR3 loop reads CASSQASGQGTQYF. As DNA, the CDR3 is TGTGCCAGCAGCCAAGCGTCGGGTCAGGGGACCCAGTACTTC.

This sequence joins TRBV7-2 and TRBJ1-5; 10 bases map to TRBD1. The germline V gene encodes CDR1 SGHTA and CDR2 FQGNSA. With 4 bases clipped from V and 7 bases from J, the junction kept 10 bases outside the gene matches. The CDR3 runs to 16 residues. The CDR3 region has the DNA TGTGCCAGCAGCTCGATGACAGGGGGCTCGGGGCAGCCCCAGCATTTT. This sequence encodes CASSSMTGGSGQPQHF.